Sequencing of this T cell receptor beta chain was carried out in a study of T cells expressing NK-cell markers. About the study: The authors sequenced eight donors, of whom seven were HCMV-seropositive and one was seronegative.

The germline CDR1 and CDR2 sequences are SGHRS and YFSETQ. There are 14 residues in the CDR3. TCRdb re-called the 5' RACE reads and shows each CDR3 protein once, DNA omitted. The sample's table shows about 450,000 distinct CDR3 sequences. The gene calls are TRBV5-1 and TRBJ2-7; TCRdb proposes TRBD1, but this gene call is untestable without DNA. Material: blood T cells: a sorted CD56 or NKG2C T cell subset, CD4+ or CD8+ T cells, or bulk PBMC T cells (not recorded which). The TCR comes from a woman between 18 and 70 years old in good health. CDR3 in amino acids: CASSRTGDIYEQYF.